These 8 T cell receptor beta chains were all obtained from the same sample, sequenced in a study of blood T cell repertoires in COVID-19 (dated by TCRdb to 2018 to 2021). Libraries came from the immunoSEQ multiplex PCR assay. TCRdb's version of the immuneACCESS table is confined to in-frame rearrangements and falls short of the full clone set. An unresolved V gene accounts for under half of the shortfall where checked; the remainder is of unknown origin. The sample profile shows approximately 260,000 clones; over 70% of them were found once. Approximately 10% of the sample comes from the top ten. Material for sequencing was peripheral blood. These receptors came from a woman aged 70-85 years with COVID-19, enrolled during active disease.

The chain uses TRBV2 and TRBJ1-4; possibly TRBD1 for D (5 bases). This CDR3 region has 15 residues. In germline, CDR1 is SNHLY, CDR2 FYNNEI. The V and J ends lost 1 base and 8 bases respectively, with 14 bases between them. The CDR3 DNA sequence: TGTGCCAGCAGTGAAGGGGGGGGACGAGGAGAAAAACTGTTTTTT. This gives the protein CASSEGGGRGEKLFF.

The chain joins TRBV18 to TRBJ1-1, with D perhaps matching TRBD1 (5 bases). Germline CDR1 and CDR2: KGHSH and LQKENI. V was cut by 0 bases and J by 4 bases, with 12 bases left in between. The CDR3 contains 15 residues. The CDR3 here is CASSPPNGQLTEAFF. The CDR3 nucleotides read TGTGCCAGCTCACCACCAAACGGACAACTCACTGAAGCTTTCTTT. Complete variable domain (other parts from reference TRBV18 and TRBJ1-1): NAGVMQNPRHLVRRRGQEARLRCSPMKGHSHVYWYRQLPEEGLKFMVYLQKENIIDESGMPKERFSAEFPKEGPSILRIQQVVRGDSAAYFCASSPPNGQLTEAFFGQGTRLTVV.

The rearrangement joins TRBV24-1 to TRBJ1-5; no clear D. V was pared by 4 bases and J by 11 bases, with 17 bases between. The CDR3 extends over 14 amino acids. The V gene's germline CDR1 is KGHDR and CDR2 SFDVKD. The CDR3 DNA sequence: TGTGCCACCAGTGACTCTTTTGCCGACGGGACCCAGCATTTT. Amino acids: CATSDSFADGTQHF.

This rearrangement joins TRBV18 to TRBJ1-5; TRBD1 matches at 8 bases. The CDR3 is 13 residues long. Germline V lookup: CDR1 KGHSH, CDR2 LQKENI. V shed 8 bases and J 7 bases; nucleotides not matched to a gene: 7. DNA for the CDR3: TGTGCCAGCCTGGACAGGGAGGGACAGCCCCAGCATTTT. Translating it yields CASLDREGQPQHF.

V is TRBV15 and J is TRBJ1-2, with D possibly being TRBD1 (5 bases). Germline V gives CDR1 LNHNV, CDR2 YYDKDF (reference sequence). Between the trimmed V and J ends, which lost 5 bases and 4 bases, there was a span of 17 bases. CDR3 length: 15 residues. This CDR3 reads CATSSAGGVGYGYTF. In nucleotides, the CDR3 is TGTGCCACCAGCTCCGCGGGGGGAGTTGGCTATGGCTACACCTTC.

The chain joins TRBV18 to TRBJ2-7; 10 bases match TRBD2. CDR1 and CDR2 from the germline V gene are KGHSH and LQKENI. The CDR3 loop spans 15 amino acids. The junction had 7 bases not matched to a gene; V was cut back by 5 bases and J by 3 bases. Written as DNA, the CDR3 is TGTGCCAGCTCATTTACCGGGACTAGCGACTACGAGCAGTACTTC. Its translation: CASSFTGTSDYEQYF.

This clone was seen a few times. The chain combines TRBV4-3 with TRBJ1-3, with TRBD1 matching 8 bases. The trim removed 2 bases at V and 0 bases at J, leaving 9 bases unmatched. The CDR3 totals 18 residues. Germline lookup yields CDR1 LGHNA and CDR2 YSLEER. CDR3 region: CASSQRSGGPISGNTIYF. CDR3 nucleotide sequence: TGCGCCAGCAGCCAAAGATCAGGGGGCCCAATCTCTGGAAACACCATATATTTT.

This chain joins TRBV5-1 and TRBJ1-4, with a possible D match to TRBD1 (5 bases). Germline V lookup: CDR1 SGHRS, CDR2 YFSETQ. The CDR3 totals 14 residues. Trimming cost V 0 bases and J 6 bases, with 9 bases left between them. CDR3 nucleotides: TGCGCCAGCAGCTTGGCCGGGGGAGATGAAAAACTGTTTTTT. Amino acids: CASSLAGGDEKLFF.